These T cell receptor beta chains were read from a single sample in a study of CD8+ T cells in alopecia areata. The method was immunoSEQ multiplex PCR; TCRdb's version includes in-frame clones alone and lacks a portion of them. The table shows more than 90,000 clones, with about 61% occurring only once. The source was CD8+ T cells sorted from blood, collected between weeks 55 and 65, from a patient treated with tofacitinib. All receptors come from a human donor with alopecia areata. CDR3s include the opening cysteine and the closing phenylalanine or tryptophan. A D gene is named only where the DNA matches it firmly. The listing skips clone size in some rows; elsewhere it reads once, few, many or a size class.

abundance,v_gene,j_gene,d_gene,CDR3nt,CDR3aa
-,TRBV11-2,TRBJ2-1,TRBD2,TGTGCCAGCAGCTCCGAGCGGGGGGCATCAGGAGAGCAGTTCTTC,CASSSERGASGEQFF
-,TRBV9,TRBJ2-2,-,TGTGCCAGCAGCGTACGAGGGTCCGGGGAGCTGTTTTTT,CASSVRGSGELFF
-,TRBV10-2,TRBJ2-3,-,TGCGCCAGCGCCATGAGCACAGATACGCAGTATTTT,CASAMSTDTQYF
-,TRBV19,TRBJ2-7,-,TGTGCCAGTAGTATACTTGAGGGTTCCTACGAGCAGTACTTC,CASSILEGSYEQYF
-,TRBV27,TRBJ2-3,-,TGTGCCAGCAGTTTACGACAACGCCACCTCGATACGCAGTATTTT,CASSLRQRHLDTQYF
-,TRBV19,TRBJ1-5,-,TGTGCCAGTAGCGCAAGACGGGCCAGCAATCAGCCCCAGCATTTT,CASSARRASNQPQHF
-,TRBV7-9,TRBJ2-1,-,TGTGCCAGCAGCTGGCCGGGACGAAACAATGAGCAGTTCTTC,CASSWPGRNNEQFF
-,TRBV4-1,TRBJ2-5,-,TGCGCCAGCAGCTCACAGGGCGATCCAGAGACCCAGTACTTC,CASSSQGDPETQYF
few,TRBV11-2,TRBJ1-1,-,TGTGCCAGCAGCTTAGTTCAGTCACGGACTGAAGCTTTCTTT,CASSLVQSRTEAFF
-,TRBV19,TRBJ2-7,-,TGTGCCAGTAGTGATTCCTACGAGCAGTACTTC,CASSDSYEQYF
few,TRBV7-9,TRBJ2-2,TRBD1,TGTGCCAGCAGCCTACCGGGACAGGGGGCTGCCGGGGAGCTGTTTTTT,CASSLPGQGAAGELFF
few,TRBV10-3,TRBJ2-3,TRBD2,TGTGCCATCAGAGACCTAGCGGGGGGCCCCCATGCCGCGGAAGATACGCAGTATTTT,CAIRDLAGGPHAAEDTQYF
-,TRBV7-6,TRBJ1-1,-,TGTGCCAGCAGCCCTGGTGGGGGACGAGGGGAAGCTTTCTTT,CASSPGGGRGEAFF
-,TRBV14,TRBJ1-2,-,TGTGCCAGCAGCCAAGACGTAGGAGTATCGTACTATGGCTACACCTTC,CASSQDVGVSYYGYTF
-,TRBV29-1,TRBJ2-5,-,TGCAGCGTTGTAGGCCCCCTCGAGACCCAGTACTTC,CSVVGPLETQYF
-,TRBV30,TRBJ2-6,-,TGTGCCGGAACTGCGGGGGCCAACGTCCTGACTTTC,CAGTAGANVLTF
-,TRBV30,TRBJ1-1,TRBD1,TGTGCCTGGAAGCTACAGGGGGCGGGAACTGAAGCTTTCTTT,CAWKLQGAGTEAFF
-,TRBV10-2,TRBJ1-1,-,TGCGCCAGCAGTGACCCCGCAGGAGCTTTCTTT,CASSDPAGAFF
-,TRBV13,TRBJ1-2,TRBD1,TGTGCCAGCAGCTTAGGCCGACAGGGTCGAACTGGCTACACCTTC,CASSLGRQGRTGYTF
-,TRBV7-9,TRBJ2-7,TRBD1,TGTGCCAGCAGCATCAGGACAGGGGGCTTATACGAGCAGTACTTC,CASSIRTGGLYEQYF
few,TRBV14,TRBJ2-3,TRBD2,TGTGCCAGCACCTACGCGGGGGATGCGGATACGCAGTATTTT,CASTYAGDADTQYF
-,TRBV9,TRBJ1-5,-,TGTGCCAGCGGTCCAGGGAACAATCAGCCCCAGCATTTT,CASGPGNNQPQHF